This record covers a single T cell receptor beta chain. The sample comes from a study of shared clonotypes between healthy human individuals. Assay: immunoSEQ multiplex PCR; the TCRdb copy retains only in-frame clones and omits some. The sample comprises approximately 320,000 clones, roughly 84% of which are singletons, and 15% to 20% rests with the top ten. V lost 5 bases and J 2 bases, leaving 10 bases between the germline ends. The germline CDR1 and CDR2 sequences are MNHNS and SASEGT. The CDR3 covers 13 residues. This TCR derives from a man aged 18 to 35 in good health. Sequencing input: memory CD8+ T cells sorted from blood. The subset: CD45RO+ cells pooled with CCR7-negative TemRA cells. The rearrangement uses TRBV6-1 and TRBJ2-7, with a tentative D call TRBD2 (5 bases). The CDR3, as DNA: TGTGCCAGCAGTTTGGACTCTGCCTACGAGCAGTACTTC. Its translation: CASSLDSAYEQYF.